Listed below are T cell receptor beta chains from one sample, sequenced in a study of cytomegalovirus exposure and HLA in healthy donors. Clones were sequenced by immunoSEQ multiplex PCR, and TCRdb holds only the in-frame ones, with some missing. The table has approximately 88,000 clones, approximately 96% seen once. Input material: PBMCs. These TCRs come from a young woman in good health and CMV-seronegative. The CDR3 runs from the conserved cysteine through the conserved F or W. The D gene is left open where the match is weak. Size tells how often a clone was seen (once, few, many) or the class of an expanded clone, and some rows leave it out.

CDR3 protein: CSSNSGTRTYNEQFF; CDR3 DNA: TGCAGCTCTAACTCCGGGACTAGAACCTACAATGAGCAGTTCTTC; V gene: TRBV29-1; clone size: NA; D gene: TRBD2; J gene: TRBJ2-1
CDR3 protein: CASSQWGGVTDQNYGYTF; CDR3 DNA: TGTGCCAGCAGCCAATGGGGGGGCGTCACCGATCAGAACTATGGCTACACCTTC; V gene: TRBV7-9; clone size: NA; D gene: NA; J gene: TRBJ1-2
CDR3 protein: CSGSQGYEQYF; CDR3 DNA: TGCAGTGGGTCACAGGGTTACGAGCAGTACTTC; V gene: TRBV20-1; clone size: NA; D gene: NA; J gene: TRBJ2-7
CDR3 protein: CASSFSLGQNNSPLHF; CDR3 DNA: TGTGCCAGCAGTTTCTCCCTCGGACAGAATAATTCACCCCTCCACTTT; V gene: TRBV27; clone size: NA; D gene: NA; J gene: TRBJ1-6
CDR3 protein: CASSEQGYETQYF; CDR3 DNA: TGCGCCAGCAGTGAGCAGGGTTACGAGACCCAGTACTTC; V gene: TRBV10-1; clone size: NA; D gene: NA; J gene: TRBJ2-5
CDR3 protein: CASHHQPGRPAETKNIQYF; CDR3 DNA: TGTGCCAGTCATCATCAACCCGGGAGGCCCGCTGAGACCAAAAACATTCAGTACTTC; V gene: TRBV19; clone size: NA; D gene: TRBD2; J gene: TRBJ2-4
CDR3 protein: CASSPRLAGGKTSTDTQYF; CDR3 DNA: TGTGCCAGCTCACCAAGACTAGCGGGAGGAAAGACAAGCACAGATACGCAGTATTTT; V gene: TRBV18; clone size: NA; D gene: TRBD2; J gene: TRBJ2-3
CDR3 protein: CASSLGLAGGTYEQYF; CDR3 DNA: TGTGCCAGCAGTTTGGGGCTAGCGGGAGGTACGTACGAGCAGTACTTC; V gene: TRBV27; clone size: NA; D gene: TRBD2; J gene: TRBJ2-7
CDR3 protein: CASSTRSTEKQYF; CDR3 DNA: TGTGCCAGTAGTACCAGGTCAACAGAGAAGCAGTACTTC; V gene: TRBV19; clone size: once; D gene: NA; J gene: TRBJ2-7
CDR3 protein: CASSGRVESYSYNEQFF; CDR3 DNA: TGTGCCAGCAGTGGGAGGGTCGAATCGTACTCCTACAATGAGCAGTTCTTC; V gene: TRBV2; clone size: NA; D gene: NA; J gene: TRBJ2-1
CDR3 protein: CASSLELGRPGEKLFF; CDR3 DNA: TGCGCCAGCAGCTTGGAATTAGGGAGGCCGGGTGAAAAACTGTTTTTT; V gene: TRBV5-1; clone size: NA; D gene: NA; J gene: TRBJ1-4
CDR3 protein: CATGTPGHTPFYEQYF; CDR3 DNA: TGTGCCACCGGAACCCCGGGACACACTCCCTTCTACGAGCAGTACTTC; V gene: TRBV6-6; clone size: NA; D gene: NA; J gene: TRBJ2-7
CDR3 protein: CASSLAAGASEQFF; CDR3 DNA: TGCGCCAGCAGCTTGGCAGCGGGAGCATCTGAGCAGTTCTTC; V gene: TRBV5-1; clone size: NA; D gene: TRBD2; J gene: TRBJ2-1
CDR3 protein: CASRWRQGDSYNEQFF; CDR3 DNA: TGTGCCAGCAGATGGCGACAGGGCGATTCCTACAATGAGCAGTTCTTC; V gene: TRBV28; clone size: NA; D gene: TRBD1; J gene: TRBJ2-1
CDR3 protein: CASSLSSGRFNEQFF; CDR3 DNA: TGCGCCAGCAGCTTGAGTAGCGGGAGGTTTAATGAGCAGTTCTTC; V gene: TRBV5-1; clone size: NA; D gene: TRBD2; J gene: TRBJ2-1
CDR3 protein: CASSEVAVSTDTQYF; CDR3 DNA: TGCGCCAGCAGTGAAGTAGCGGTTAGCACAGATACGCAGTATTTT; V gene: TRBV10-2; clone size: few; D gene: NA; J gene: TRBJ2-3
CDR3 protein: CASKVGTGDNEQFF; CDR3 DNA: TGTGCCAGCAAGGTGGGGACAGGGGACAATGAGCAGTTCTTC; V gene: TRBV7-9; clone size: NA; D gene: TRBD1; J gene: TRBJ2-1
CDR3 protein: CAISAAMSSAAYGYTF; CDR3 DNA: TGTGCCATCTCAGCAGCCATGAGTTCGGCGGCCTATGGCTACACCTTC; V gene: TRBV10-3; clone size: NA; D gene: NA; J gene: TRBJ1-2
CDR3 protein: CASSIPREGGYGYTF; CDR3 DNA: TGTGCCAGTAGTATTCCGAGGGAGGGAGGCTATGGCTACACCTTC; V gene: TRBV19; clone size: once; D gene: NA; J gene: TRBJ1-2
CDR3 protein: CASSLGRGKFF; CDR3 DNA: TGTGCCAGCAGCCTAGGGAGGGGAAAGTTCTTC; V gene: TRBV7-9; clone size: NA; D gene: TRBD2; J gene: TRBJ2-1
CDR3 protein: CATSWDLDDYHF; CDR3 DNA: TGTGCCACCAGTTGGGACTTGGACGATTACCATTTT; V gene: TRBV15; clone size: few; D gene: NA; J gene: TRBJ1-5
CDR3 protein: CASSLDGRASGTFQETQYF; CDR3 DNA: TGTGCCAGCAGCTTAGATGGTAGGGCTAGCGGGACCTTTCAGGAGACCCAGTACTTC; V gene: TRBV7-9; clone size: NA; D gene: TRBD2; J gene: TRBJ2-5
CDR3 protein: CASRAPGLAGVLDEQFF; CDR3 DNA: TGTGCCAGCAGGGCGCCGGGACTAGCGGGAGTTTTGGATGAGCAGTTCTTC; V gene: TRBV27; clone size: NA; D gene: TRBD2; J gene: TRBJ2-1
CDR3 protein: CAISVRGTDTQYF; CDR3 DNA: TGTGCCATCTCCGTACGGGGAACAGATACGCAGTATTTT; V gene: TRBV10-3; clone size: NA; D gene: NA; J gene: TRBJ2-3
CDR3 protein: CASSEGLAGEIYEQYF; CDR3 DNA: TGTGCCAGCAGCGAAGGACTAGCGGGAGAGATTTACGAGCAGTACTTC; V gene: TRBV9; clone size: NA; D gene: TRBD2; J gene: TRBJ2-7
CDR3 protein: CASSFLGAGGSYEQYF; CDR3 DNA: TGTGCCAGCAGTTTCCTCGGCGCAGGGGGCTCCTACGAGCAGTACTTC; V gene: TRBV27; clone size: NA; D gene: TRBD1; J gene: TRBJ2-7
CDR3 protein: CASSDPGGASYEQYF; CDR3 DNA: TGCGCCAGCAGTGATCCGGGGGGCGCCTCCTACGAGCAGTACTTC; V gene: TRBV10-2; clone size: NA; D gene: NA; J gene: TRBJ2-7